The subject of this entry is one T cell receptor (beta chain). Its antigen is unknown. Base qualities are not recorded, but no much larger clone differs from it by a single base. The data were taken from a study of graft-versus-host responses after intestinal transplantation (dated by TCRdb to the early 2020s). Concerning the study at large: Multivisceral, liver-intestinal, or isolated intestinal transplants were received by the recipients. All recipients received anti-thymocyte globulin induction followed by maintenance tacrolimus and steroids for approximately 3 years. Graft-versus-host and host-versus-graft alloreactive T cell clones were tracked in the graft, circulation and bone marrow after intestinal transplantation using bulk TCR-beta CDR3 sequencing. Rather than going through the commercial service, samples from a few later patients were sequenced in-house on an Illumina MiSeq and processed with MiXCR. A peak of at least 4% donor T cells among recipient peripheral blood mononuclear cells was the definition used for donor T cell macrochimerism. To identify alloreactive clones, pre-transplant mixed lymphocyte reaction products were sequenced and compared with unstimulated pre-transplant donor and recipient T cells. The cohort enrolled about two dozen intestinal transplant recipients, one of whom was a retransplant, and 3 patients without pretransplant specimens were excluded.

Reading the germline V gene (reference sequence) gives CDR1 SEHNR and CDR2 FQNEAQ. The CDR3, from cysteine to phenylalanine, totals 15 residues. The DNA shown is the 45-base CDR3, in frame from base 1. Unmatched junction bases come to 11, with V trimmed by 6 bases and J by 3 bases. Overall results and qualifications from the work: GvH clones were found in recipient bone marrow, and some of the GvH clones appeared earlier in ileal mucosa or blood, which is consistent with an intestinal mucosal origin. Early after transplant, declines in HvG clones were associated with peak levels of circulating GvH clones. The conclusions were limited by the relatively low number and heterogeneity of the intestinal transplant patients. In the allografts of patients with donor T cell macrochimerism, GvH to HvG T cell clonal ratios were high.

Libraries were built with the immunoSEQ multiplex PCR assay. For most patients, high-throughput TCR-beta CDR3 sequencing of genomic DNA was performed by Adaptive Biotechnologies. The published analysis was carried out like this. TCR sequencing data for around 19 patients were retrieved from Adaptive's ImmunoSEQ software; a few other patients were processed with MiXCR and VDJtools. CDR3 nucleotide sequences shared between donor and recipient were removed because their origin could not be assigned. Alloreactive clones required at least 2-fold expansion over unstimulated cells and minimum CFSE-low frequency of 0.002% (template counts) or 0.001% (read counts). A clone was considered mappable if detected in the sequenced pre-transplant spleen, lymph node, or MLR CFSE-low populations of the donor or recipient. The cumulative frequency of alloreactive clones was calculated as a percentage of all sequences, weighted by copy number. TCRdb stores this immuneACCESS table with in-frame sequences only. Part of the clones is absent; in the studies checked, under half of the shortfall reflects unresolved V genes, and no reason is known for the rest. The V and J calls and clone size were taken over from that table, and D and trimming were inferred from the DNA. The sample records 25,000 to 30,000 clones, about 92% of which are singletons. The top ten hold 0.72% of the sample.

In the first month after transplant, blood samples were collected up to 4 times, and after that at least monthly when available. The input for sequencing was PBMCs, taken around 70 days after intestinal transplant. Recombination linked TRBV7-9 to TRBJ2-7, with 7 bases matching TRBD2. The sequence derives from a human patient who received an intestinal transplant, so some T cells may come from the graft donor. The sequenced DNA: TGTGCCAGCAGTCACGGACTAGAACGCCACTACGAGCAGTACTTC. This codes for CASSHGLERHYEQYF.